This section outlines one TCR beta chain sequence together with its context. Its cognate antigen is unknown. This entry is derived from a study of regulatory T cells in long-lasting Graves disease. Broader study findings: Gene preferences differed: TRBV28, TRBJ1-2, TRBJ2-5 in persistent cases.

CDR3 regions were amplified by Arm-PCR using iRepertoire HTBI primers to build TCR beta libraries. TCRdb recomputed calls from the multiplex PCR reads with MiXCR, one row per CDR3 protein. The sample lists 530,000 or so distinct CDR3 sequences; 16% were seen once. This CDR3 has 14 amino acids. V trimming: 7 bases; J trimming: 9 bases; junction bases outside the gene matches: 11. Germline values: CDR1 SNHLY, CDR2 FYNNEI. Time point reported: newly diagnosed GD, antithyroid drugs for less than 3 months. Isolated PBMC RNA provided the starting material for the TCR library. Graves' disease diagnosis used American Thyroid Association guidelines. This same sample was also part of a study on T cells in Graves' hyperthyroidism and ophthalmopathy. That paper states: The diagnoses drew upon clinical symptoms, serum thyroxine and TRAb, thyroid ultrasound and orbital computed tomography.

The source of this sequence is a young man with Graves disease. Sequencing used peripheral blood mononuclear cells (PBMCs), obtained at new diagnosis, from a patient treated with antithyroid drugs. The chain uses TRBV2 and TRBJ2-1; TRBD1 matches at 8 bases. CDR3 in DNA: TGTGCCAGCATTAGGACAGGGAGTTCAGTTGAGCAGTTCTTC. Protein: CASIRTGSSVEQFF.